Listed below are T cell receptor beta chains from one sample, sequenced in a study of OX40 agonist ivuxolimab in advanced cancers. TCRdb's table, derived via immunoSEQ multiplex PCR, lists solely in-frame clones and lacks some. This sample has 99,000 or so clones; over 75% occur once, and the top ten carry around 0.3%. Sequencing used CD4+ or CD8+ T cells sorted from blood, obtained in a trial of the OX40 agonist ivuxolimab. The source is an adult with an advanced solid tumor such as melanoma, head and neck, liver or kidney cancer. CDR3s include the opening cysteine and the closing phenylalanine or tryptophan. D genes are given only for firm matches. Not all rows give a size; the values are once, few, many and, for expanded clones, a class.

D: TRBD1; V: TRBV7-2; size: -; J: TRBJ2-5; CDR3: CASSLTGQGQTQYF; DNA: TGTGCCAGCAGCTTAACCGGACAGGGGCAGACCCAGTACTTC
D: TRBD2; V: TRBV5-1; size: -; J: TRBJ2-6; CDR3: CASSLEPGLAGISGANVLTF; DNA: TGCGCCAGCAGCTTGGAACCCGGACTAGCGGGAATCTCTGGGGCCAACGTCCTGACTTTC
D: -; V: TRBV4-3; size: -; J: TRBJ1-5; CDR3: CASSQGTSSNQPQHF; DNA: TGCGCCAGCAGCCAAGGGACTTCTAGCAATCAGCCCCAGCATTTT
D: -; V: TRBV5-4; size: -; J: TRBJ1-2; CDR3: CASSLPGSYGYTF; DNA: TGTGCCAGCAGCTTGCCAGGGTCCTATGGCTACACCTTC
D: -; V: TRBV6-5; size: -; J: TRBJ2-7; CDR3: CASRGDNSYEQYF; DNA: TGTGCCAGCAGGGGGGACAACTCCTACGAGCAGTACTTC
D: -; V: TRBV4-2; size: -; J: TRBJ2-3; CDR3: CASKETHTDTQYF; DNA: TGTGCCAGCAAAGAGACCCACACAGATACGCAGTATTTT
D: TRBD2; V: TRBV27; size: -; J: TRBJ2-7; CDR3: CASRTSGSIQQYF; DNA: TGTGCCAGCAGAACTAGCGGGAGTATACAGCAGTACTTC
D: TRBD1; V: TRBV6-6; size: -; J: TRBJ1-6; CDR3: CATLQGWNNSPLHF; DNA: TGTGCCACCTTACAGGGGTGGAATAATTCACCCCTCCACTTT
D: -; V: TRBV28; size: -; J: TRBJ1-2; CDR3: CASRGLLYGYTF; DNA: TGTGCCAGCAGGGGACTTTTATATGGCTACACCTTC
D: TRBD2; V: TRBV5-1; size: once; J: TRBJ2-3; CDR3: CASSLGLAGGNTDTQYF; DNA: TGCGCCAGCAGCCTCGGACTAGCGGGGGGAAACACAGATACGCAGTATTTT
D: -; V: TRBV5-6; size: -; J: TRBJ1-3; CDR3: CASSSLAQGGNTIYF; DNA: TGTGCCAGCAGCTCGCTGGCACAGGGAGGAAACACCATATATTTT
D: TRBD2; V: TRBV7-2; size: -; J: TRBJ2-2; CDR3: CASSRASGTVGGELFF; DNA: TGTGCCAGCAGCCGGGCTAGCGGGACAGTTGGCGGGGAGCTGTTTTTT
D: TRBD1; V: TRBV27; size: -; J: TRBJ1-5; CDR3: CASSQGQVNQPQHF; DNA: TGTGCCAGCAGCCAGGGACAGGTCAATCAGCCCCAGCATTTT
D: TRBD2; V: TRBV2; size: once; J: TRBJ2-3; CDR3: CASQLAGVYDTQYF; DNA: TGTGCCAGCCAGCTAGCGGGAGTTTATGATACGCAGTATTTT
D: -; V: TRBV7-9; size: once; J: TRBJ1-4; CDR3: CASSPGTARNEKLFF; DNA: TGTGCCAGCAGCCCGGGGACGGCGAGAAATGAAAAACTGTTTTTT
D: TRBD2; V: TRBV6-4; size: -; J: TRBJ2-3; CDR3: CASSDSRLAGATDTQYF; DNA: TGTGCCAGCAGTGACTCGCGGCTAGCGGGAGCCACAGATACGCAGTATTTT
D: TRBD2; V: TRBV10-1; size: -; J: TRBJ2-7; CDR3: CASSENTAGSSYEQYF; DNA: TGCGCCAGCAGTGAGAATACAGCGGGGTCCTCCTACGAGCAGTACTTC
D: -; V: TRBV7-2; size: -; J: TRBJ1-2; CDR3: CASSSFYGYTF; DNA: TGTGCCAGCAGCTCCTTCTATGGCTACACCTTC
D: TRBD1; V: TRBV7-6; size: -; J: TRBJ2-7; CDR3: CASSSGTGGGLGEQYF; DNA: TGTGCCAGCAGCTCCGGGACAGGGGGCGGTTTGGGCGAGCAGTACTTC
D: TRBD1; V: TRBV9; size: -; J: TRBJ1-1; CDR3: CASSGQGARTEAFF; DNA: TGTGCCAGCAGCGGACAGGGGGCGCGTACTGAAGCTTTCTTT
D: -; V: TRBV7-9; size: -; J: TRBJ2-3; CDR3: CASSFSDTQYF; DNA: TGTGCCAGCAGCTTCTCAGATACGCAGTATTTT
D: -; V: TRBV5-6; size: -; J: TRBJ2-6; CDR3: CASTTVVRSGANVLTF; DNA: TGTGCCAGCACCACGGTGGTCCGCTCTGGGGCCAACGTCCTGACTTTC
D: TRBD2; V: TRBV6-1; size: -; J: TRBJ2-3; CDR3: CASSAASGTFSTDTQYF; DNA: TGTGCCAGCAGTGCCGCTAGCGGGACCTTTAGCACAGATACGCAGTATTTT
D: -; V: TRBV2; size: -; J: TRBJ2-5; CDR3: CASSITGLVPQETQYF; DNA: TGTGCCAGCAGTATAACAGGGCTCGTACCCCAAGAGACCCAGTACTTC
D: -; V: TRBV20-1; size: -; J: TRBJ2-5; CDR3: CSASREETQYF; DNA: TGCAGTGCTAGCAGGGAAGAGACCCAGTACTTC
D: -; V: TRBV29-1; size: few; J: TRBJ2-2; CDR3: CSVGGGPGELFF; DNA: TGCAGCGTTGGGGGGGGGCCCGGGGAGCTGTTTTTT
D: TRBD1; V: TRBV5-1; size: -; J: TRBJ2-7; CDR3: CASSLGTGVYEQYF; DNA: TGCGCCAGCAGCTTGGGGACAGGGGTGTACGAGCAGTACTTC